This T cell receptor (beta chain) was sequenced in a study of blood T cell repertoires in COVID-19. Per the germline V gene, CDR1 is SGHRS and CDR2 is YFSETQ. The CDR3 is 15 residues long. A word on this clone: Compared with germline, one end of the junction differs, possibly owing to a read error.

Some clones are missing from TCRdb's copy, which holds only in-frame ones; the method was immunoSEQ multiplex PCR. The sample yields fewer than 350,000 clones, 65% to 90% seen once. The sequenced material came from peripheral blood. This sequence was found in a woman aged 55-70 years with active or convalescent COVID-19. The V and J genes are TRBV5-1 and TRBJ1-1; D is perhaps TRBD1 (6 bases). The CDR3 spells CASSLAGQGSTEAFF. In DNA, the CDR3 is TGCGCCAGCAGTTTGGCCGGGCAGGGGAGCACTGAAGCTTTCTTT.